The 28 T cell receptor beta chains below all came from one sample that was sequenced in a study of T-cell reconstitution after alpha-beta-depleted transplantation in children. Using unique molecular identifiers, the investigators prepared the TCRbeta library. TCRdb analysed the PCR reads with MiXCR anew, one entry per CDR3 protein. Of about 400,000 distinct CDR3 sequences detected, roughly 21% appear once; the ten largest clones hold around 3.9%. The specimen comprised PBMCs from the stem cell graft donor, sampled from the stem cell graft. The receptors come from a human donor who donated a stem cell graft to a child with acute myeloid leukemia.

For this clonotype: Compared with germline, one end of the junction differs, possibly owing to a read error. The J gene is TRBJ2-7, the V gene TRBV20-1; D not resolved. Germline-derived CDR1 and CDR2 are DFQATT and SNEGSKA (reference sequence). The CDR3 sequence is 13 residues long. CDR3 DNA: TGCAGTGCCAGAGGAACAGACCGCTACGAGCAGTACTTC. The encoded protein is CSARGTDRYEQYF.

This clonotype was found many times. V gene TRBV7-8 combines with J gene TRBJ2-3; 9 positions agree with TRBD2. Germline-derived CDR1 and CDR2 are SGHVS and FQNEAQ. The V and J ends lost 5 bases and 0 bases, in that order; junction bases with no gene match: 3. This CDR3 comprises 15 residues. DNA of the CDR3: TGTGCCAGCAGCGCCCTAGCGGGGAGCACAGATACGCAGTATTTT. Protein product: CASSALAGSTDTQYF.

The rearrangement uses TRBV7-3 and TRBJ2-1, with 9 bases aligning to TRBD2. CDR1 is SGHTA and CDR2 is FQGTGA in the germline V gene. The CDR3 is 15 residues long. V lost 1 base to trimming and J lost 8 bases; unmatched junction nucleotides: 6. The CDR3 here is CASSLIAGAGDEQFF. In nucleotides, the CDR3 is TGTGCCAGCAGCTTAATAGCGGGAGCTGGCGATGAGCAGTTCTTC. Full variable domain (remainder filled in from reference TRBV7-3 and TRBJ2-1): GAGVSQTPSNKVTEKGKYVELRCDPISGHTALYWYRQSLGQGPEFLIYFQGTGAADDSGLPNDRFFAVRPEGSVSTLKIQRTERGDSAVYLCASSLIAGAGDEQFFGPGTRLTVL.

This clonotype was observed many times. Here the CDR3 DNA reads TGTGCCAGCAGTTCCCGGAGGGGAACTGGGGCCAACGTCCTGACTTTC. Protein product: CASSSRRGTGANVLTF. The rearrangement joins TRBV12-3 or TRBV12-4 to TRBJ2-6; weak D call: TRBD2 (6 bases). This CDR3 is 16 amino acids long. V shed 4 bases and J shed 2 bases, with 12 bases lying between them.

Many counts were recorded for this clonotype. This chain connects TRBV12-3 or TRBV12-4 to TRBJ1-4; perhaps TRBD1 as D (5 bases). Trimming removed 0 bases from V and 1 base from J, with 12 bases in between. The CDR3 runs 17 residues. The CDR3 nucleotides are TGTGCCAGCAGTTTAGCGCTAATGACAGTAACTAATGAAAAACTGTTTTTT. Translated, it gives CASSLALMTVTNEKLFF.

This rearrangement joins TRBV7-8 to TRBJ2-1; D is ambiguous. V lost 5 bases, J lost 0 bases, and 14 bases lay in between. Germline loops: CDR1 SGHVS, CDR2 FQNEAQ. The CDR3 runs to 16 residues. The chain's CDR3 is CASSPPTPSSYNEQFF. For the CDR3, the DNA is TGTGCCAGCAGCCCCCCTACGCCTAGCTCCTACAATGAGCAGTTCTTC.

This clonotype was observed many times. The genes are TRBV25-1 and TRBJ2-7; D gene ambiguous. In germline, CDR1 is MGHDK, CDR2 SYGVNS. CDR3 length: 12 residues. Between the trimmed V and J ends, which lost 3 bases and 2 bases, there was a span of 5 bases. In DNA, the CDR3 is TGTGCCAGCAGTGATACAACCTACGAGCAGTACTTC. As protein: CASSDTTYEQYF.

On this clonotype: With a much larger clone just one base away, this may be a read error. V is TRBV27 and J is TRBJ2-3; D gene ambiguous. There are 14 residues in the CDR3. The germline V gene encodes CDR1 MNHEY and CDR2 SMNVEV (reference sequence). CDR3 protein: CASGLSPSTDTQYF. CDR3 in DNA: TGTGCCAGCGGTTTATCTCCCAGCACAGATACGCAGTATTTT.

The chain recombines TRBV6-5 with TRBJ1-5; unclear D gene. CDR1 is MNHEY and CDR2 is SVGAGI in the germline V gene. V was pared by 3 bases and J by 1 base, with 10 bases between. The CDR3 is 15 residues long. In DNA, the CDR3 is TGTGCCAGCAGTTATGATCACCTGAGCAATCAGCCCCAGCATTTT. Translation gives CASSYDHLSNQPQHF.

V usage is TRBV12-3 or TRBV12-4 and J usage is TRBJ1-2, with D possibly TRBD1 on 6 matching bases. This CDR3 is built from 15 residues. The V gene lost 3 bases and the J gene lost 2 bases, with 13 bases spanning the gap. This chain's CDR3 is CASSFPQGRNYGYTF. CDR3 in DNA: TGTGCCAGCAGTTTCCCTCAGGGGCGGAACTATGGCTACACCTTC.

The chain carries TRBV24-1 and TRBJ2-1, with D perhaps TRBD2 (5 bases). V lost 3 bases and J 7 bases, leaving 15 bases between the germline ends. The CDR3 extends over 15 amino acids. CDR1 is KGHDR, CDR2 SFDVKD, per germline. The CDR3 coding sequence is TGTGCCACCAGTGATACGTGGGAGAAGGTTAATGAGCAGTTCTTC. The encoded protein is CATSDTWEKVNEQFF.

This clonotype occurred a few times. V and J are TRBV29-1 and TRBJ1-2, with D uncertain. The CDR3 runs 12 residues. Trimming pared 3 bases from V and 7 bases from J, leaving 12 bases between. Germline CDR1 reads SQVTM; CDR2 reads ANQGSEA. The CDR3 bases are TGCAGCGTTGAGGGCGATTTTTTTGGCTACACCTTC. The encoded protein is CSVEGDFFGYTF.

This clonotype was found a few times. V gene TRBV10-3 combines with J gene TRBJ2-1; 9 bases are a match to TRBD2. Trimming cost V 7 bases and J 7 bases; bases outside gene matches: 8. This CDR3 region has 14 residues. Germline lookup yields CDR1 ENHRY and CDR2 SYGVKD. CDR3: CAINIAGVKNEQFF. The CDR3 nucleotides read TGTGCCATCAACATAGCGGGAGTAAAAAATGAGCAGTTCTTC.

This clonotype was counted ten times or more. The chain recombines TRBV20-1 with TRBJ2-7, with TRBD2 matching over 8 bases. Per the germline V gene, CDR1 is DFQATT and CDR2 is SNEGSKA (reference sequence). The CDR3 loop spans 16 amino acids. V lost 3 bases, J lost 6 bases, and 16 bases stayed unmatched. The CDR3 DNA is TGCAGTGCTAGGCATCCTACTCGCGGGAGGTTGGGCGAGCAGTACTTC. Translated, it gives CSARHPTRGRLGEQYF.

The CDR3 loop is CASSLGDRYTYNEQFF. DNA for the CDR3: TGTGCCAGCAGCTTGGGGGACAGGTACACCTACAATGAGCAGTTCTTC. This chain uses TRBV5-5 with TRBJ2-1, with 8 bases lining up with TRBD1. Germline CDR1 SGHKS, CDR2 YYEKEE (reference sequence). J lost 2 bases, V lost 0 bases, and 4 bases had no gene match. The CDR3 consists of 16 residues.

The V gene is TRBV20-1, the J gene TRBJ2-3; a weak D match, TRBD1 (5 bases). Germline loops: CDR1 DFQATT, CDR2 SNEGSKA (reference sequence). Trimming stripped 0 bases from V and 2 bases from J, with 18 bases between. This CDR3 comprises 17 residues. CDR3 DNA sequence: TGCAGTGCTAGAGATCAGGGCAGGACCCTACTCACAGATACGCAGTATTTT. Translating gives CSARDQGRTLLTDTQYF.

J is TRBJ1-5 and V is TRBV6-2 or TRBV6-3; weak D call: TRBD1 (5 bases). CDR1 is MNHEY and CDR2 is SVGEGT in the germline V gene. V was clipped by 6 bases and J by 3 bases, with 12 bases between them. The CDR3 covers 14 residues. The CDR3: CASSNGATNQPQHF. The CDR3 coding sequence is TGTGCCAGCAGCAATGGGGCCACCAATCAGCCCCAGCATTTT.

This clonotype was recorded many times. V usage is TRBV24-1 and J usage is TRBJ2-7; TRBD2 agrees at 10 bases. This CDR3 is built from 17 residues. Trimming took 1 base from V and 2 from J; bases not matched to a gene: 7. Germline CDR1 is KGHDR and CDR2 is SFDVKD. CDR3 loop: CATSDFGLAGVAYEQYF. CDR3 in DNA: TGTGCCACCAGTGATTTCGGGCTAGCGGGAGTCGCCTACGAGCAGTACTTC.

This chain links TRBV5-1 with TRBJ2-3, with TRBD2 as a possible D gene (5 bases). Trimming took off 4 bases at V and 2 bases at J, with 11 bases between the two ends. The germline gives CDR1 SGHRS, CDR2 YFSETQ. CDR3 length: 14 amino acids. The CDR3 DNA reads TGCGCCAGCAGCGCAGAGGGCGACACAGATACGCAGTATTTT. This encodes CASSAEGDTDTQYF. The full variable domain, completed using reference TRBV5-1 and TRBJ2-3, is KAGVTQTPRYLIKTRGQQVTLSCSPISGHRSVSWYQQTPGQGLQFLFEYFSETQRNKGNFPGRFSGRQFSNSRSEMNVSTLELGDSALYLCASSAEGDTDTQYFGPGTRLTVL.

The rearrangement joins TRBV6-1 to TRBJ1-1, with no clear D. V lost 6 bases to trimming and J lost 5 bases, with 13 bases between them. The CDR3 spans 13 residues. Germline lookup yields CDR1 MNHNS and CDR2 SASEGT. The CDR3 here is CASSREGVTEAFF. In nucleotides, the CDR3 is TGTGCCAGCAGCCGGGAGGGAGTTACTGAAGCTTTCTTT.

This clonotype has just a few counts. The rearrangement joins TRBV12-3 or TRBV12-4 to TRBJ1-1, with 7 bases fitting TRBD1. J gave up 5 bases and V 0 bases, and 6 bases lay outside the gene matches. This CDR3 has 15 residues. As DNA, the CDR3 is TGTGCCAGCAGTTTAGCGCGACAGGGAGATACTGAAGCTTTCTTT. Its protein is CASSLARQGDTEAFF.

This clonotype was observed many times. V is TRBV3-1 and J is TRBJ2-5; 12 bases line up with TRBD2. The trim removed 3 bases at V and 5 bases at J, leaving 16 bases unmatched. This CDR3 region has 19 residues. CDR1 and CDR2 from the germline V gene are LGHDT and YNNKEL (reference sequence). For the CDR3, the DNA is TGTGCCAGCAGCCAGACCCGATCCAGACGGACTAGCGGGATGGAGACCCAGTACTTC. Translating gives CASSQTRSRRTSGMETQYF.

The chain joins TRBV10-3 to TRBJ2-7; D is perhaps TRBD1 or TRBD2 (5 bases each). This CDR3 contains 12 residues. V lost 5 bases and J lost 5, with 10 bases in between. Germline V gene data show CDR1 as ENHRY and CDR2 as SYGVKD. CDR3 protein: CAISLEGNEQYF. DNA for the CDR3: TGTGCCATCAGTCTCGAGGGGAACGAGCAGTACTTC.

This clonotype was detected a few times. V is TRBV10-3 and J is TRBJ2-3; D uncertain. Trimming took off 0 bases at V and 0 bases at J, with 7 bases between the two ends. The CDR3 extends over 15 amino acids. Germline values: CDR1 ENHRY, CDR2 SYGVKD. The CDR3 is CAISESGSSTDTQYF. As DNA, the CDR3 is TGTGCCATCAGTGAGTCTGGGTCTAGCACAGATACGCAGTATTTT.

V is TRBV28 and J is TRBJ2-7, with 10 bases identical to TRBD1. Germline lookup yields CDR1 MDHEN and CDR2 SYDVKM. The CDR3 runs to 15 residues. Unmatched junction bases numbered 10, after V lost 6 bases and J lost 5 bases. CDR3 DNA: TGTGCCAGCAGGATCTTAGGGACAGGGGACCACGAGCAGTACTTC. Its protein is CASRILGTGDHEQYF.

This clonotype was recorded many times. CDR3 bases: TGCAGTGCTAGAGATGACGGGAGGACCCTCGAGCAGTACTTC. Translated, it gives CSARDDGRTLEQYF. The rearrangement links TRBV20-1 to TRBJ2-7, with 7 bases lining up with TRBD2. The CDR3 loop spans 14 amino acids. CDR1 and CDR2 (germline): DFQATT, SNEGSKA (reference sequence). V was clipped by 0 bases and J by 6 bases; unmatched bases: 8.

The chain carries TRBV20-1 and TRBJ1-1; D ambiguous. The CDR3 is made up of 14 amino acids. V dropped 4 bases and J dropped 0 bases, with 12 bases sitting between them. From germline, CDR1 is DFQATT and CDR2 SNEGSKA (reference sequence). CDR3 amino acids: CSATGNLMNTEAFF. For the CDR3, the DNA is TGCAGTGCTACGGGCAACCTTATGAACACTGAAGCTTTCTTT.

This chain connects TRBV20-1 to TRBJ2-5; D not resolved. The CDR3 is made up of 13 amino acids. Germline-derived CDR1 and CDR2 are DFQATT and SNEGSKA (reference sequence). Trimming cost V 3 bases and J 1 base, with 9 bases left between them. CDR3 coding DNA: TGCAGTGCTAGTGTGGGCAGCCAAGAGACCCAGTACTTC. Its translation is CSASVGSQETQYF.